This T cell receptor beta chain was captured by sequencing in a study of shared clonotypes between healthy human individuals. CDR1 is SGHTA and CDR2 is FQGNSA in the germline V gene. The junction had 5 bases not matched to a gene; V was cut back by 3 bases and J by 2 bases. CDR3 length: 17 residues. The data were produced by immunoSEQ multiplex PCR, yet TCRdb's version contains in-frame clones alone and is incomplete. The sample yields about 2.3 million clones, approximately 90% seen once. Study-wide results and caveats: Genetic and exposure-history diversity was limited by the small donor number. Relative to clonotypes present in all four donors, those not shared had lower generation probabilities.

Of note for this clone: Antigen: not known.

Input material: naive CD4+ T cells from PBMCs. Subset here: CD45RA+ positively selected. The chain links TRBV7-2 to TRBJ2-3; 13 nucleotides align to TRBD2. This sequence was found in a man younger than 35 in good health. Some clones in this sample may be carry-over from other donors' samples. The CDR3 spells CASSFRLAGGPTDTQYF. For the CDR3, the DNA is TGTGCCAGCAGCTTCCGACTAGCGGGAGGCCCCACAGATACGCAGTATTTT.